Below are 32 T cell receptor beta chains sequenced from a single sample in a study of persistence of HIV-infected CD4 T cells. Their cognate antigens are unknown. The immunoSEQ assay was version 4, run in survey mode. Generated by immunoSEQ multiplex PCR, the TCRdb table keeps only in-frame clones and is missing some. The sample comprises more than 45,000 clones, about four fifths of which are singletons, and 2.5% to 3.5% rests with the top ten. Stimulation used about 10 ug/mL lysate from CMV-infected fibroblasts. Sorted nonresponding memory CD4+ T cells were CD40L-negative, CD69-negative, CD45RO-high. The sample was CD4+ T cells sorted from PBMCs after approximately 20-hour stimulation, taken from a patient who received antiretroviral therapy. These receptors came from an adult man with HIV who was CMV-seropositive.

V gene TRBV5-5 combines with J gene TRBJ2-1; D uncertain. The germline CDR1 and CDR2 sequences are SGHKS and YYEKEE (reference sequence). The CDR3 sequence is 13 residues long. V lost 0 bases to trimming and J lost 4 bases, with 5 bases between them. As DNA, the CDR3 is TGTGCCAGCAGCTTGGGGATTTACAATGAGCAGTTCTTC. Translated: CASSLGIYNEQFF.

V and J are TRBV28 and TRBJ1-5, with 10 bases that match TRBD1. Germline assignment: CDR1 MDHEN and CDR2 SYDVKM. The ends lost 6 bases at V and 2 bases at J; junction bases unmatched: 4. The CDR3 has 15 amino acids. This CDR3 reads CASRTGTGGNQPQHF. The CDR3 DNA reads TGTGCCAGCAGGACCGGGACAGGGGGCAATCAGCCCCAGCATTTT.

The chain recombines TRBV10-3 with TRBJ1-5; D is undetermined. CDR3 length equals 15 residues. CDR1 ENHRY and CDR2 SYGVKD come from the germline V gene. Trimming removed 2 bases from V and 2 bases from J, with 10 bases in between. The CDR3 coding sequence is TGTGCCATCAGTGAGAAGGGAGATGGCAATCAGCCCCAGCATTTT. Translating gives CAISEKGDGNQPQHF.

This rearrangement joins TRBV28 to TRBJ1-3; D is perhaps TRBD1 (6 bases). Germline lookup yields CDR1 MDHEN and CDR2 SYDVKM. V was pared by 6 bases and J by 1 base, with 10 bases between. This CDR3 region has 14 residues. The DNA of the CDR3 is TGTGCCAGCAGACCGGACAGATCTGGAAACACCATATATTTT. Translation gives CASRPDRSGNTIYF.

The table lists this clone with many counts. No conserved phenylalanine or tryptophan is present at the end of the CDR3, so a read error is the likely explanation. Because the CDR3's place on the DNA is in doubt, the DNA is left out and the CDR3 is given as listed by TCRdb. This chain connects TRBV7-9 to TRBJ2-7; TRBD2 was called by the table and not checked on the DNA. The CDR3 region is 16 residues in length, termini included. Per germline, CDR1 SEHNR and CDR2 FQNEAQ (reference sequence). The CDR3 region is CASSAGTSGRTAGLLL.

This clone was counted between two and nine times. The chain couples TRBV5-1 to TRBJ2-1, with D perhaps assigned TRBD1 or TRBD2 (5 bases each). The CDR3 length is 15 residues. CDR1 is SGHRS and CDR2 is YFSETQ in the germline V gene. The V end was cut by 7 bases, the J end by 6 bases, with 20 bases between. The CDR3 here is CASGLAGTPGNEQFF. The DNA for the CDR3 is TGCGCCAGCGGCCTTGCCGGGACGCCGGGCAATGAGCAGTTCTTC.

V gene TRBV5-1 combines with J gene TRBJ1-1, with D hard to call. This CDR3 comprises 15 residues. The V end lost 0 bases, the J end lost 3 bases, and 12 bases lay between the germline ends. CDR1 is SGHRS and CDR2 is YFSETQ in the germline V gene. CDR3 loop: CASSLAPGYDTEAFF. The CDR3 DNA reads as TGCGCCAGCAGCTTGGCTCCGGGCTATGACACTGAAGCTTTCTTT.

V is TRBV5-1 and J is TRBJ2-1; TRBD2 aligns across 9 bases. Trimming at V came to 5 bases and at J to 6 bases, leaving 15 bases not matched to a gene. This CDR3 is 17 amino acids long. From germline, CDR1 is SGHRS and CDR2 YFSETQ. In DNA form, the CDR3 reads TGCGCCAGCAGAAACAAGGAGGGCGGCGGGAGGGGCAATGAGCAGTTCTTC. This codes for CASRNKEGGGRGNEQFF.

Points on this clone: Other DNA sequences in this sample translate to the same CDR3. The chain links TRBV2 to TRBJ2-1; 9 bases align to TRBD1. CDR1 is SNHLY, CDR2 FYNNEI, per germline. Trimming removed 6 bases from V and 5 bases from J; junction bases left unmatched: 5. The CDR3 runs 14 residues. For the CDR3, the DNA is TGTGCCAGCAGCGAGGGGACAGGGCACAATGAGCAGTTCTTC. Translating it yields CASSEGTGHNEQFF.

CDR3 sequence (DNA): TGTGCCTGGAGTGTGGAACAGGGCCTCCAAGAGACCCAGTACTTC. Translation gives CAWSVEQGLQETQYF. J is TRBJ2-5 and V is TRBV30, with D possibly being TRBD1 (6 bases). The V and J ends lost 0 bases and 1 base respectively, with 12 bases between them. This CDR3 contains 15 residues. Germline V lookup: CDR1 GTSNPN, CDR2 SVGIG (reference sequence).

Only one count was recorded for this clone. The CDR3 DNA reads as TGTGCCAGCAGCCTCCTCGGACGGCCGAATAATTCACCCCTCCACTTT. Protein: CASSLLGRPNNSPLHF. The chain joins TRBV5-6 to TRBJ1-6; D ambiguous. The CDR3 has 16 amino acids. In germline, CDR1 is SGHDT, CDR2 YYEEEE. The V end was cut by 4 bases, the J end by 5 bases, with 16 bases between.

The chain is built from TRBV13 and TRBJ1-2, with 11 positions matching TRBD1. This CDR3 has 17 residues. After removal of 1 base from V and 2 bases from J, the junction contained 6 bases not matched to a gene. Germline lookup yields CDR1 PRHDT and CDR2 FYEKMQ (reference sequence). The chain's CDR3 is CASSLERDRGSNYGYTF. CDR3 bases: TGTGCCAGCAGCTTAGAGCGGGACAGGGGGTCGAACTATGGCTACACCTTC.

The chain couples TRBV7-2 to TRBJ2-7; TRBD1 matches at 10 bases. CDR1 is SGHTA, CDR2 FQGNSA, per germline. V was clipped by 5 bases and J by 2 bases; unmatched bases: 3. The CDR3 covers 14 residues. The CDR3 sequence is CASSQTGGPYEQYF. The CDR3, as DNA: TGTGCCAGCAGCCAGACAGGGGGCCCCTACGAGCAGTACTTC.

The chain combines TRBV10-1 with TRBJ2-3, with no clear D. V was trimmed by 4 bases and J by 3 bases, leaving 8 bases between them. Germline CDR1 and CDR2: WNHNN and SYGVQD (reference sequence). CDR3 length equals 13 residues. The CDR3 DNA reads as TGCGCCAGCAGTGCCAGGAAGACAGATACGCAGTATTTT. It specifies CASSARKTDTQYF.

The CDR3 coding sequence is TGTGCCAGCAGCCAGACAGGGAGAGGTGGCTACACCTTC. It yields the protein CASSQTGRGGYTF. The chain couples TRBV4-2 to TRBJ1-2; 7 bases align to TRBD1. Germline assignment: CDR1 LGHNA and CDR2 YNFKEQ. V trimming: 3 bases; J trimming: 7 bases; junction bases outside the gene matches: 5. CDR3 length: 13 amino acids.

The chain has TRBV7-9 and TRBJ1-4, with a tentative D call TRBD1 (6 bases). The CDR3 spans 16 residues. V dropped 5 bases and J dropped 1 base, with 14 bases sitting between them. CDR1 and CDR2 (germline): SEHNR, FQNEAQ (reference sequence). CDR3 sequence: CASSPPPRGTNEKLFF. The CDR3, as DNA: TGTGCCAGCAGCCCTCCTCCCAGGGGAACTAATGAAAAACTGTTTTTT. Full variable domain (missing parts from reference TRBV7-9 and TRBJ1-4): DTGVSQNPRHKITKRGQNVTFRCDPISEHNRLYWYRQTLGQGPEFLTYFQNEAQLEKSRLLSDRFSAERPKGSFSTLEIQRTEQGDSAMYLCASSPPPRGTNEKLFFGSGTQLSVL.

The V gene is TRBV7-3, the J gene TRBJ2-3, with D perhaps TRBD2 (5 bases). Germline CDR1 is SGHTA and CDR2 is FQGTGA. V was pared by 5 bases and J by 2 bases, with 14 bases between. The CDR3 is 15 amino acids. In DNA form, the CDR3 reads TGTGCCAGCAGCCCCCGAGGGCGTCCCACAGATACGCAGTATTTT. This gives the protein CASSPRGRPTDTQYF.

The rearrangement joins TRBV3-1 (or the pseudogene TRBV3-2) to TRBJ1-1; TRBD1 might be the D (6 bases). Germline CDR1 LGHDT, CDR2 YNNKEL (reference sequence). The V end lost 4 bases, the J end lost 4 bases, and 13 bases lay between the germline ends. The CDR3 is made up of 14 amino acids. CDR3 bases: TGTGCCAGCAGCCCTCTCCGAGGGGGCACTGAAGCTTTCTTT. This encodes CASSPLRGGTEAFF.

The chain is built from TRBV6-5 and TRBJ1-5; maybe TRBD1 (5 bases). The CDR3 has 15 residues. CDR1 and CDR2 from the germline V gene are MNHEY and SVGAGI. The V end was cut by 0 bases, the J end by 3 bases, with 9 bases between. The CDR3, as DNA: TGTGCCAGCAGTTACTCGAGACAGTCCAATCAGCCCCAGCATTTT. Amino acids: CASSYSRQSNQPQHF.

V and J are TRBV5-1 and TRBJ1-5; no clear D. The V and J ends lost 3 bases and 2 bases respectively, with 15 bases between them. The V gene's germline CDR1 is SGHRS and CDR2 YFSETQ. CDR3 length: 16 residues. As DNA, the CDR3 is TGCGCCAGCAGCTCCGGATTTAGGGCTGGCAATCAGCCCCAGCATTTT. Its protein is CASSSGFRAGNQPQHF.

This chain links TRBV5-1 with TRBJ2-1; a weak D match, TRBD1 (7 bases). From germline, CDR1 is SGHRS and CDR2 YFSETQ. Trimming shortened V by 5 bases and J by 10 bases, and 16 bases separated the two germline ends. This CDR3 comprises 13 residues. The CDR3 region is CASREGAQGEQFF. As DNA, the CDR3 is TGCGCCAGCAGGGAGGGGGCGCAAGGGGAGCAGTTCTTC.

The V call is TRBV13, the J call TRBJ2-2; D is unresolved. V shed 1 base and J shed 6 bases, with 9 bases lying between them. The CDR3 loop spans 14 amino acids. Germline V gene sequence: CDR1 PRHDT, CDR2 FYEKMQ (reference sequence). This CDR3 is CASSLVPESGELFF. The CDR3 nucleotides read TGTGCCAGCAGCTTAGTCCCAGAGTCCGGGGAGCTGTTTTTT.

The chain recombines TRBV28 with TRBJ2-7, with 16 positions matching TRBD2. J was trimmed by 4 bases and V by 4 bases; bases with no gene match: 4. CDR1 is MDHEN, CDR2 SYDVKM, per germline. The CDR3 extends over 16 amino acids. In nucleotides, the CDR3 is TGTGCCAGCAGTTCGGGACTAGCGGGAGGGAAATACGAGCAGTACTTC. It codes for CASSSGLAGGKYEQYF.

The genes are TRBV20-1 and TRBJ1-5; TRBD1 matches at 7 bases. J gave up 8 bases and V 3 bases, and 13 bases lay outside the gene matches. Germline V gene data show CDR1 as DFQATT and CDR2 as SNEGSKA (reference sequence). The CDR3 totals 15 residues. The CDR3 is CSASTHHYQGEPQHF. The CDR3 DNA is TGCAGTGCTAGTACACATCATTACCAGGGGGAGCCCCAGCATTTT.

V is TRBV15 and J is TRBJ1-4, with D perhaps TRBD1 (5 bases). The V gene's germline CDR1 is LNHNV and CDR2 YYDKDF (reference sequence). The CDR3 has 15 amino acids. V lost 0 bases and J 3 bases, leaving 8 bases between the germline ends. CDR3 in amino acids: CATSRDQGSNEKLFF. CDR3 DNA: TGTGCCACCAGCAGAGATCAGGGTTCTAATGAAAAACTGTTTTTT.

The V call is TRBV29-1, the J call TRBJ2-2; D perhaps matches TRBD2 (6 bases). Germline CDR1 SQVTM, CDR2 ANQGSEA. V was pared by 7 bases and J by 3 bases, with 12 bases between. This CDR3 region has 13 residues. The CDR3 bases are TGCAGCGGGGGCGGGACTTACACCGGGGAGCTGTTTTTT. It yields the protein CSGGGTYTGELFF.

This rearrangement joins TRBV2 to TRBJ1-5; D is uncertain. V was trimmed by 5 bases and J by 2 bases, leaving 10 bases between them. The CDR3 has 14 residues. Germline lookup yields CDR1 SNHLY and CDR2 FYNNEI. CDR3 in DNA: TGTGCCAGCAGTCTAAGGGCCGGCAATCAGCCCCAGCATTTT. This gives the protein CASSLRAGNQPQHF.

This clone was observed a handful of times. The rearrangement joins TRBV6-2 or TRBV6-3 to TRBJ2-7, with D unclear. Per germline, CDR1 MNHEY and CDR2 SVGEGT. This CDR3 contains 11 residues. V lost 5 bases to trimming and J lost 1 base, with 3 bases between them. DNA for the CDR3: TGTGCCAGCAGTCGTTCCTACGAGCAGTACTTC. It encodes CASSRSYEQYF.

This chain joins TRBV20-1 and TRBJ2-7; D remains unclear. CDR3 size: 11 residues. Deletions cut 1 base from V and 4 bases from J, with 5 bases between. Germline lookup yields CDR1 DFQATT and CDR2 SNEGSKA (reference sequence). The CDR3 DNA is TGCAGTGCTAGAGCCGTATACGAGCAGTACTTC. This gives the protein CSARAVYEQYF.

V usage is TRBV18 and J usage is TRBJ1-6; 10 bases fit TRBD1. The CDR3 covers 19 residues. V dropped 2 bases and J dropped 7; count of bases not matched to a gene: 14. Germline assignment: CDR1 KGHSH and CDR2 LQKENI. The CDR3 nucleotides read TGTGCCAGCTCACCAACGGGACAGGGGATCGGGGCTTTAAATTCACCCCTCCACTTT. Encoded protein: CASSPTGQGIGALNSPLHF.

This clone was picked up a small number of times. The chain is built from TRBV29-1 and TRBJ2-7; tentative D call: TRBD1 (6 bases). Germline V gives CDR1 SQVTM, CDR2 ANQGSEA. V was clipped by 7 bases and J by 5 bases, with 15 bases between them. This CDR3 contains 12 residues. Written as DNA, the CDR3 is TGCAGCGCGACGTGGACAGCGAACGAGCAGTACTTC. Protein: CSATWTANEQYF.

The chain links TRBV27 to TRBJ2-7, with a weak D call TRBD2 (6 bases). The length of the CDR3 is 15 residues. V was shortened by 3 bases and J by 3 bases, with 15 bases between the two germline ends. The germline CDR1 and CDR2 sequences are MNHEY and SMNVEV (reference sequence). The CDR3 reads CASSFAAGTHYEQYF. The CDR3, as DNA: TGTGCCAGCAGTTTTGCCGCCGGGACTCACTACGAGCAGTACTTC.